The next 11 T cell receptor beta chains were all read from a single sample in a study of long-term antiretroviral therapy in people with HIV. At survey level, the immunoSEQ assay was run in its v3.0 version. Only in-frame clones appear in the TCRdb table, and some are missing; sequencing was by immunoSEQ multiplex PCR. The data show about 25,000 clones, roughly three quarters seen once. The sequencing here drew on unsorted PBMCs, taken 2.1 years after starting antiretroviral therapy. The receptors were sampled from a man aged 25 to 40 with HIV.

This clone was observed a few times. Different DNA sequences within this sample yield the same CDR3. The chain couples TRBV27 to TRBJ2-5; D call uncertain. Between the trimmed V and J ends, which lost 2 bases and 4 bases, there was a span of 2 bases. Germline CDR1 MNHEY, CDR2 SMNVEV (reference sequence). This CDR3 is built from 11 residues. The CDR3 protein is CASSLGETQYF. The CDR3, as DNA: TGTGCCAGCAGTTTAGGAGAGACCCAGTACTTC.

This chain joins TRBV9 and TRBJ2-1; D is unresolved. The V end lost 0 bases, the J end lost 8 bases, and 15 bases lay between the germline ends. Germline CDR1 is SGDLS and CDR2 is YYNGEE. The CDR3 length is 15 residues. CDR3 bases: TGTGCCAGCAGCGTAGGGGCTAACTCCAGAGATGAGCAGTTCTTC. Encoded protein: CASSVGANSRDEQFF. The full variable domain, rest sourced from reference TRBV9 and TRBJ2-1, is DSGVTQTPKHLITATGQRVTLRCSPRSGDLSVYWYQQSLDQGLQFLIQYYNGEERAKGNILERFSAQQFPDLHSELNLSSLELGDSALYFCASSVGANSRDEQFFGPGTRLTVL.

This chain uses TRBV7-7 with TRBJ2-3; 8 bases are a match to TRBD2. This CDR3 contains 14 residues. Germline V gives CDR1 SSHAT, CDR2 FNYEAQ (reference sequence). This chain's CDR3 is CAPGGGASTDTQYF. CDR3 DNA: TGTGCGCCGGGAGGGGGGGCTAGCACAGATACGCAGTATTTT.

The chain links TRBV28 to TRBJ1-1; D is perhaps TRBD1 (6 bases). The V end lost 8 bases, the J end lost 0 bases, and 13 bases lay between the germline ends. This CDR3 has 14 amino acids. CDR1 and CDR2 from the germline V gene are MDHEN and SYDVKM. The CDR3 DNA sequence: TGTGCCAGCTCAAACCACAGGGTGAACACTGAAGCTTTCTTT. Its translation: CASSNHRVNTEAFF.

The chain links TRBV11-3 to TRBJ2-1; TRBD2 is a possible D gene (5 bases). Germline V CDR1 and CDR2: SGHNT, YENEEA. V was clipped by 3 bases and J by 4 bases, with 19 bases between them. CDR3 length equals 17 residues. CDR3 bases: TGTGCCAGCAGCTTGGGTTATTCCGGGAAGGGATACAATGAGCAGTTCTTC. Protein: CASSLGYSGKGYNEQFF.

The chain employs TRBV5-4 and TRBJ1-2, with 7 bases matching TRBD1. There are 16 residues in the CDR3. The germline V gene encodes CDR1 SGHNT and CDR2 YYREEE (reference sequence). V shed 3 bases, J shed 6 bases, and the junction held 14 bases outside the gene matches. CDR3 bases: TGTGCCAGCAGCTCCCAAGCAGGGACAGCGGTGGATGGCTACACCTTC. This codes for CASSSQAGTAVDGYTF.

This sequence joins TRBV7-2 and TRBJ2-7, with TRBD2 matching 12 bases. The junction had 8 bases not matched to a gene; V was cut back by 5 bases and J by 0 bases. CDR3 length: 17 amino acids. Per the germline V gene, CDR1 is SGHTA and CDR2 is FQGNSA. The CDR3 sequence: CASSRPGLAGFSYEQYF. As DNA, the CDR3 is TGTGCCAGCAGCCGGCCCGGACTAGCGGGATTCTCCTACGAGCAGTACTTC.

The rearrangement uses TRBV5-4 and TRBJ1-2, with 9 bases fitting TRBD1. In germline, CDR1 is SGHNT, CDR2 YYREEE (reference sequence). The V gene end was trimmed by 3 bases and the J gene end by 2 bases; junction bases not matched to a gene: 2. The length of the CDR3 is 14 residues. This CDR3 reads CASSWGQGNYGYTF. The CDR3, as DNA: TGTGCCAGCAGCTGGGGACAGGGCAACTATGGCTACACCTTC.

J is TRBJ2-5 and V is TRBV5-1; the D gene is possibly TRBD2 (6 bases). V lost 0 bases and J 1 base, leaving 10 bases between the germline ends. Germline lookup yields CDR1 SGHRS and CDR2 YFSETQ. The CDR3 length is 15 residues. CDR3 sequence (DNA): TGCGCCAGCAGCTTGGATGGTAGCGGCCAAGAGACCCAGTACTTC. Its translation: CASSLDGSGQETQYF.

The chain joins TRBV7-9 to TRBJ1-2, with 7 positions matching TRBD1. CDR1 and CDR2 (germline): SEHNR, FQNEAQ (reference sequence). J gave up 8 bases and V 1 base, and 13 bases lay outside the gene matches. The CDR3 has 16 residues. CDR3: CASSLDGGGTVGGYTF. The CDR3 region has the DNA TGTGCCAGCAGCTTAGATGGGGGAGGGACAGTCGGAGGCTACACCTTC.

The chain couples TRBV7-2 to TRBJ1-6, with D perhaps matching TRBD1 (6 bases). Germline V CDR1 and CDR2: SGHTA, FQGNSA. The CDR3 sequence is 18 residues long. The V and J ends lost 7 bases and 7 bases respectively, with 26 bases between them. In DNA, the CDR3 is TGTGCCAGCATCCTTACTATGGGGGGGCCAAGATTAAATTCACCCCTCCACTTT. This encodes CASILTMGGPRLNSPLHF.